The clone carrying this TCR beta chain was seen many times. Its antigen is still unknown. The CDR3 is 17 amino acids. In germline, CDR1 is LGHDT, CDR2 YNNKEL (reference sequence). V lost 1 base to trimming and J lost 3 bases; unmatched junction nucleotides: 8. Amplified TCR beta CDR3 regions derived from RNA transcripts. The HTBI primer set drove a first-round RT-PCR of the TCR CDR3. A single record per CDR3 protein comes from TCRdb applying MiXCR to the multiplex PCR reads. The sample shows roughly 280,000 distinct CDR3 sequences, about a sixth of them seen only once. The data were obtained in a study of T cells in Graves' hyperthyroidism and ophthalmopathy. Points from the study as a whole: A model built on 13 V-J features separated ophthalmopathy from stable hyperthyroidism. Most thyroid clonotypes expanded above 0.001 were also detected in blood. Ophthalmopathy, as predicted by the model, came a median about six months after the prediction.

The chain is built from TRBV3-1 and TRBJ2-1; TRBD2 aligns across 8 bases. The receptor's source is a woman aged 60-75 years with Graves' ophthalmopathy. The sequenced sample was blood. CDR3 in DNA: TGTGCCAGCAGCCAAGTACTCGGGAGGGCCCGCTACAATGAGCAGTTCTTC. This codes for CASSQVLGRARYNEQFF.